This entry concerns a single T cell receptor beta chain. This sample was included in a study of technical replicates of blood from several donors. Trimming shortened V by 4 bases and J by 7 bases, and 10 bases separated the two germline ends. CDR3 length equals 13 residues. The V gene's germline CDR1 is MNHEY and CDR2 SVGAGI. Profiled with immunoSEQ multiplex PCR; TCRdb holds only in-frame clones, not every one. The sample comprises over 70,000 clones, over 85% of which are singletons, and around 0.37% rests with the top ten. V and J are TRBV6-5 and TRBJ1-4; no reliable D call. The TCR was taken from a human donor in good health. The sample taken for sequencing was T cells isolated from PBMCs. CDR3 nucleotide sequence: TGTGCCAGCAGTTGGGCTTTGGGTGAAAAACTGTTTTTT. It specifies CASSWALGEKLFF.